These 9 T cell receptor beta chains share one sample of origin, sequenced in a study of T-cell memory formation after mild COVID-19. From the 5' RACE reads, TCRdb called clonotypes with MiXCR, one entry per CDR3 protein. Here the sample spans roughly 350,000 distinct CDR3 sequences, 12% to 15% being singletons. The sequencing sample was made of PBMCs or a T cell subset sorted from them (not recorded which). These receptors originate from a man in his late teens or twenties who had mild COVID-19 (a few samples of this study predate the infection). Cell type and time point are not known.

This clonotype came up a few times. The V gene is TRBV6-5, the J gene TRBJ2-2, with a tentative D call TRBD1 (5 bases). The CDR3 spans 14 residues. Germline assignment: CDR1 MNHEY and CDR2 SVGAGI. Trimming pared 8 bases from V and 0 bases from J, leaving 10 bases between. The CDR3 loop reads CASGAPSNTGELFF. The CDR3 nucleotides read TGTGCCAGCGGGGCCCCTTCGAACACCGGGGAGCTGTTTTTT.

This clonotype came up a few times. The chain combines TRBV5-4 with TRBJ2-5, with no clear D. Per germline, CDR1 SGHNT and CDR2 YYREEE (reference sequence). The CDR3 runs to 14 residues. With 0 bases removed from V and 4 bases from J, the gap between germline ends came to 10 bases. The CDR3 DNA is TGTGCCAGCAGCTTGGGGGCTGGAATAGAGACCCAGTACTTC. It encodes CASSLGAGIETQYF.

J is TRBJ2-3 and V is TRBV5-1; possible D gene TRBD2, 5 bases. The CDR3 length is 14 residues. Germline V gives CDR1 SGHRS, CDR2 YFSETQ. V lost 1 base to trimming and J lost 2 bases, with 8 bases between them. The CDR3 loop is CASSLLATTDTQYF. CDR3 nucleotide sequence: TGCGCCAGCAGCTTGTTAGCGACCACAGATACGCAGTATTTT. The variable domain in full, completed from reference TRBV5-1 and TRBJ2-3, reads KAGVTQTPRYLIKTRGQQVTLSCSPISGHRSVSWYQQTPGQGLQFLFEYFSETQRNKGNFPGRFSGRQFSNSRSEMNVSTLELGDSALYLCASSLLATTDTQYFGPGTRLTVL.

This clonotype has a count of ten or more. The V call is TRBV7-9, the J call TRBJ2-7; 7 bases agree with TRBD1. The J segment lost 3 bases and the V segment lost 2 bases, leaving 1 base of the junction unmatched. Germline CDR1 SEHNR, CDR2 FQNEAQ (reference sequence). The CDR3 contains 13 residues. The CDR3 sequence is CASSLTGVYEQYF. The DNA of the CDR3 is TGTGCCAGCAGCTTAACAGGGGTCTACGAGCAGTACTTC.

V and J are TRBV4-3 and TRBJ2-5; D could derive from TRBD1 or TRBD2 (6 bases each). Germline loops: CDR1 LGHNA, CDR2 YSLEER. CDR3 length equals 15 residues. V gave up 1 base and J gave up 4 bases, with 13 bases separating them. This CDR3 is CASSQGGGQVETQYF. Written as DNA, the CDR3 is TGCGCCAGCAGCCAAGGTGGGGGGCAGGTAGAGACCCAGTACTTC.

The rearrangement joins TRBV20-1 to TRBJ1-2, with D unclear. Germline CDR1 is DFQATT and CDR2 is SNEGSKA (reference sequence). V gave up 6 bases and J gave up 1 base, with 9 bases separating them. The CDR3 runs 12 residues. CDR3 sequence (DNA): TGCAGTGCCGCCGACGGTAACTATGGCTACACCTTC. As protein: CSAADGNYGYTF.

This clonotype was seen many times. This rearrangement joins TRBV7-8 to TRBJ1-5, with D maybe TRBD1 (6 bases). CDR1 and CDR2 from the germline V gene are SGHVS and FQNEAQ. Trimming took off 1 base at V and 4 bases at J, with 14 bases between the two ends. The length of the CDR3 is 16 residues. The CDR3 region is CASSLVGADGNQPQHF. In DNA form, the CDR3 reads TGTGCCAGCAGCTTAGTGGGGGCGGACGGAAATCAGCCCCAGCATTTT.

CDR3 amino acids: CASSRERYNEQFF. Written as DNA, the CDR3 is TGTGCCAGCAGCAGGGAGCGGTACAATGAGCAGTTCTTC. The V and J genes are TRBV5-6 and TRBJ2-1; maybe TRBD2 (5 bases). The V gene lost 4 bases and the J gene lost 4 bases, with 9 bases spanning the gap. Germline CDR1 reads SGHDT; CDR2 reads YYEEEE. The CDR3 length is 13 residues.

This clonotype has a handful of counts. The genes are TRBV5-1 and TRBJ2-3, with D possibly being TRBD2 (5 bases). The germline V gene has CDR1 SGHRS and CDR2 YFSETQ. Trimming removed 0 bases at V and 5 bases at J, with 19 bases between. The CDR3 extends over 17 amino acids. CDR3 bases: TGCGCCAGCAGCTTGGTGCTACGGGGAGCCGCGGAAGATACGCAGTATTTT. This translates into CASSLVLRGAAEDTQYF.